The 7 T cell receptor beta chains below were found in one sample sequenced in a study of T cell responses to AZD1222 COVID-19 vaccine. Clones were sequenced by immunoSEQ multiplex PCR, and TCRdb holds only the in-frame ones, with some missing. The sample contains about 150,000 clones, about 92% of which appear only once. The sequencing here drew on peripheral blood, taken 28 days after the second AZD1222 dose. These receptors originate from an adult who received the AZD1222 COVID-19 vaccine.

The J gene is TRBJ2-7, the V gene TRBV2; 10 nucleotides match TRBD2. V dropped 7 bases and J dropped 1; count of bases not matched to a gene: 7. This CDR3 region has 15 residues. Germline values: CDR1 SNHLY, CDR2 FYNNEI. The DNA for the CDR3 is TGTGCCAGCACCGGACTAGCGGCGATTTCCTACGAGCAGTACTTC. It yields the protein CASTGLAAISYEQYF.

In its sample, this clone was seen once. V usage is TRBV3-1 (or the pseudogene TRBV3-2) and J usage is TRBJ1-2; 10 bases are shared with TRBD1. This CDR3 has 17 residues. V shed 0 bases, J shed 7 bases, and the junction held 11 bases outside the gene matches. Germline CDR1 and CDR2: LGHDT and YNNKEL (reference sequence). CDR3 DNA sequence: TGTGCCAGCAGCCAAGATACCGGGTTGACAGGGGGCGGTGGCTACACCTTC. Encoded protein: CASSQDTGLTGGGGYTF.

This chain uses TRBV19 with TRBJ2-3, with TRBD2 matching 10 bases. Unmatched junction bases numbered 8, after V lost 5 bases and J lost 6 bases. Germline V gene lookup returns CDR1 LNHDA and CDR2 SQIVND (reference sequence). The CDR3 runs to 15 residues. This CDR3 reads CASSFLAGGRDTQYF. In DNA form, the CDR3 reads TGTGCCAGTAGTTTCTTAGCGGGAGGCCGGGATACGCAGTATTTT.

J is TRBJ1-5 and V is TRBV9; 8 positions agree with TRBD1. This CDR3 region has 15 residues. The V gene's germline CDR1 is SGDLS and CDR2 YYNGEE. V was clipped by 0 bases and J by 4 bases; unmatched bases: 3. DNA of the CDR3: TGTGCCAGCAGCGTAGGGCAGGGGGCAAATCAGCCCCAGCATTTT. It specifies CASSVGQGANQPQHF.

The gene calls are TRBV28 and TRBJ1-4; no clear D gene. In germline, CDR1 is MDHEN, CDR2 SYDVKM. With 4 bases removed from V and 5 bases from J, the gap between germline ends came to 5 bases. The CDR3 runs to 12 residues. CDR3 DNA: TGTGCCAGCAGTTCCCAAAATGAAAAACTGTTTTTT. Translated: CASSSQNEKLFF.

The rearrangement joins TRBV27 to TRBJ1-1; D gene ambiguous. Between the trimmed V and J ends, which lost 3 bases and 1 base, there was a span of 6 bases. The CDR3 contains 13 residues. CDR1 MNHEY and CDR2 SMNVEV come from the germline V gene (reference sequence). CDR3 sequence (DNA): TGTGCCAGCAGTTTGGGAGGGAACACTGAAGCTTTCTTT. Protein: CASSLGGNTEAFF.

The genes are TRBV27 and TRBJ2-6; no firm D call. Germline assignment: CDR1 MNHEY and CDR2 SMNVEV (reference sequence). V was clipped by 0 bases and J by 0 bases, with 6 bases between them. The CDR3 has 16 residues. The CDR3 DNA reads TGTGCCAGCAGTTTATCTTCTGTCTCTGGGGCCAACGTCCTGACTTTC. This encodes CASSLSSVSGANVLTF.